The 22 T cell receptor beta chains presented below share a single source sample, sequenced in a study of cytotoxic CD8 clonotypes in ibrutinib-treated CLL (dated by TCRdb to about 2021). The method behind the library was the immunoSEQ multiplex PCR assay. The table comes from immuneACCESS by way of TCRdb, which keeps in-frame sequences with V and J called. Part of the clones is missing from these tables; in studies checked, under half for an unresolved V gene and the rest for unknown reasons. This sample lists around 150,000 clones; about 88% were detected once. 3% of the sample lies in the top ten. This specimen's time point label, per the study, means: progressive disease on ibrutinib. The sequenced sample was PBMCs, obtained at disease progression, from a patient treated with ibrutinib. Source of these receptors: a human donor with chronic lymphocytic leukemia.

Here the CDR3 reads CASSYSRGIGELFF. CDR3 bases: TGTGCCAGCAGTTACTCGAGGGGCATCGGGGAGCTGTTTTTT. This chain connects TRBV6-5 to TRBJ2-2; D assignment may be TRBD1 or TRBD2 (5 bases each). This CDR3 is 14 amino acids long. Trimming pared 0 bases from V and 7 bases from J, leaving 9 bases between. CDR1 is MNHEY, CDR2 SVGAGI, per germline.

J is TRBJ1-2 and V is TRBV18, with TRBD1 matching over 7 bases. Germline assignment: CDR1 KGHSH and CDR2 LQKENI. This CDR3 is built from 15 residues. The V gene end was trimmed by 1 base and the J gene end by 2 bases; junction bases not matched to a gene: 4. CDR3 bases: TGTGCCAGCTCACCACGACAGGGTCGGAACTATGGCTACACCTTC. This sequence encodes CASSPRQGRNYGYTF.

The rearrangement joins TRBV19 to TRBJ1-5; perhaps TRBD1 as D (6 bases). Germline V gene lookup returns CDR1 LNHDA and CDR2 SQIVND (reference sequence). V shed 3 bases and J shed 0 bases, with 12 bases lying between them. The CDR3 extends over 16 amino acids. CDR3 sequence: CASSMGAGTSNQPQHF. CDR3 nucleotide sequence: TGTGCCAGTAGTATGGGGGCAGGAACTAGCAATCAGCCCCAGCATTTT.

In DNA form, the CDR3 reads TGTGCCAGTACGCTAGCGCCTAGTATAGTGGCCGGGGAGCTGTTTTTT. This sequence encodes CASTLAPSIVAGELFF. The J gene is TRBJ2-2, the V gene TRBV19, with D perhaps matching TRBD2 (6 bases). There are 16 residues in the CDR3. Between the trimmed V and J ends, which lost 7 bases and 6 bases, there was a span of 21 bases. CDR1 is LNHDA and CDR2 is SQIVND in the germline V gene (reference sequence).

In this sample, this clone turned up a few times. This sequence joins TRBV15 and TRBJ2-3, with a weak D call TRBD2 (6 bases). The CDR3 sequence is 17 residues long. Trimming removed 0 bases from V and 9 bases from J, with 22 bases in between. Germline V gene lookup returns CDR1 LNHNV and CDR2 YYDKDF (reference sequence). The CDR3 loop is CATSRELSSGDLGTQYF. The CDR3 DNA is TGTGCCACCAGCAGAGAACTCAGTAGCGGAGACCTGGGGACGCAGTATTTT.

The sample holds many counts of this clone. This chain connects TRBV6-1 to TRBJ2-2; the D gene is possibly TRBD1 (7 bases). The length of the CDR3 is 16 residues. CDR1 and CDR2 (germline): MNHNS, SASEGT. V dropped 4 bases and J dropped 0 bases, with 12 bases sitting between them. This CDR3 is CASSAGGNTNTGELFF. CDR3 nucleotides: TGTGCCAGCAGTGCAGGGGGGAATACGAACACCGGGGAGCTGTTTTTT.

The CDR3 spells CASSGTANTEAFF. As DNA, the CDR3 is TGTGCCAGCAGCGGGACGGCGAACACTGAAGCTTTCTTT. This rearrangement joins TRBV2 to TRBJ1-1, with D possibly matching TRBD1 (5 bases). In germline, CDR1 is SNHLY, CDR2 FYNNEI. V lost 6 bases and J 1 base, leaving 9 bases between the germline ends. The CDR3 length is 13 residues.

The rearrangement joins TRBV5-1 to TRBJ1-2; possible D gene TRBD1, 5 bases. The CDR3 sequence is 15 residues long. Germline V gene lookup returns CDR1 SGHRS and CDR2 YFSETQ. The ends were cut back, 0 bases at V and 3 bases at J, with 12 bases in the middle. CDR3 in DNA: TGCGCCAGCAGCTTGGATCCGGGGGTGGACTATGGCTACACCTTC. Its translation: CASSLDPGVDYGYTF.

This clone was counted only a few times. This sequence joins TRBV4-1 and TRBJ1-4; no clear D. V was pared by 0 bases and J by 0 bases, with 17 bases between. Per germline, CDR1 MGHRA and CDR2 YSYEKL. This CDR3 region has 19 residues. The CDR3 protein is CASSQDKLDADATNEKLFF. As DNA, the CDR3 is TGCGCCAGCAGCCAAGATAAATTGGACGCGGACGCAACTAATGAAAAACTGTTTTTT.

This chain uses TRBV10-2 with TRBJ1-1; 8 bases line up with TRBD1. Losses at the gene ends were 6 bases for V and 1 base for J; bases not matched to a gene: 7. Germline values: CDR1 WSHSY, CDR2 SAAADI. CDR3 length: 15 residues. The CDR3 is CASSRDRSSNTEAFF. The CDR3 DNA reads as TGCGCCAGCAGCCGGGACAGGTCCTCGAACACTGAAGCTTTCTTT.

The rearrangement joins TRBV19 to TRBJ1-1; D is unclear. This CDR3 has 14 residues. The germline gives CDR1 LNHDA, CDR2 SQIVND (reference sequence). V shed 4 bases and J shed 1 base, with 10 bases lying between them. The CDR3 nucleotides read TGTGCCAGTAGTACGAACACCCGGAACACTGAAGCTTTCTTT. It yields the protein CASSTNTRNTEAFF.

The gene calls are TRBV19 and TRBJ2-1, with 7 positions matching TRBD1. The V segment lost 6 bases and the J segment 3 bases; nucleotides outside the gene matches: 8. Germline assignment: CDR1 LNHDA and CDR2 SQIVND (reference sequence). CDR3 size: 15 residues. The CDR3 reads CASRGHRGIYNEQFF. CDR3 in DNA: TGTGCCAGTAGAGGGCACAGGGGCATCTACAATGAGCAGTTCTTC.

This clone was detected once. The chain has TRBV23-1 and TRBJ1-4; D call uncertain. TRBV23-1 is sorted into the ORF group, with uncertain function. The V and J ends lost 6 bases and 10 bases respectively, with 15 bases between them. CDR3 size: 13 residues. The CDR3 region is CASRPYIVGKLFF. CDR3 DNA sequence: TGCGCCAGCAGACCCTATATAGTCGGAAAACTGTTTTTT.

The chain carries TRBV30 and TRBJ1-3, with a weak D call TRBD1 (6 bases). The CDR3 length is 17 residues. Germline CDR1 is GTSNPN and CDR2 is SVGIG (reference sequence). V lost 2 bases, J lost 3 bases, and 20 bases lay in between. The DNA of the CDR3 is TGTGCCTGGAGTCATCCTACCTGGGGGGCGGATGGAAACACCATATATTTT. This translates into CAWSHPTWGADGNTIYF.

This clone was seen only once. The V gene is TRBV6-6, the J gene TRBJ1-5; D gene unclear. Germline V gene lookup returns CDR1 MNHNY and CDR2 SVGAGI (reference sequence). This CDR3 is 12 amino acids long. V was shortened by 7 bases and J by 4 bases, with 8 bases between the two germline ends. CDR3 protein: CASKNSNQPQHF. The CDR3 nucleotides are TGTGCCAGCAAGAACAGTAATCAGCCCCAGCATTTT.

DNA for the CDR3: TGTGCCATCAGTGAGCTTAATAGCAATCAGCCCCAGCATTTT. Translation: CAISELNSNQPQHF. The chain joins TRBV10-3 to TRBJ1-5; D gene unclear. Germline loops: CDR1 ENHRY, CDR2 SYGVKD. CDR3 length equals 14 residues. Trimming took off 2 bases at V and 0 bases at J, with 5 bases between the two ends.

A few counts support this clone. V usage is TRBV7-9 and J usage is TRBJ1-2; D uncertain. The ends were cut back, 2 bases at V and 5 bases at J, with 6 bases in the middle. The CDR3 length is 12 residues. Germline assignment: CDR1 SEHNR and CDR2 FQNEAQ (reference sequence). CDR3 coding DNA: TGTGCCAGCAGCTTAAGTACATATGGCTACACCTTC. Translated: CASSLSTYGYTF. The full variable domain, completed using reference TRBV7-9 and TRBJ1-2, is DTGVSQNPRHKITKRGQNVTFRCDPISEHNRLYWYRQTLGQGPEFLTYFQNEAQLEKSRLLSDRFSAERPKGSFSTLEIQRTEQGDSAMYLCASSLSTYGYTFGSGTRLTVV.

The chain employs TRBV9 and TRBJ2-7; 15 bases match TRBD2. Germline V gives CDR1 SGDLS, CDR2 YYNGEE. This CDR3 is built from 17 residues. V dropped 3 bases and J dropped 3; count of bases not matched to a gene: 7. The CDR3 nucleotides read TGTGCCAGCAGCGAAGGGACTAGCGGGAGGTCGTACTACGAGCAGTACTTC. Amino acid sequence: CASSEGTSGRSYYEQYF.

The DNA of the CDR3 is TGTGCCTGGAGTGTACGGGATGGCGGGAGTCGGAAGACCCAGTACTTC. This gives the protein CAWSVRDGGSRKTQYF. V usage is TRBV30 and J usage is TRBJ2-5; the match to TRBD2 covers 7 bases. Germline V gives CDR1 GTSNPN, CDR2 SVGIG (reference sequence). The CDR3 is 16 amino acids. Germline trimming cut 0 bases from V and 6 bases from J; bases unmatched to any gene: 13.

The chain combines TRBV11-2 with TRBJ1-4; D is undetermined. Looked up from germline, CDR1 is SGHAT and CDR2 is FQNNGV. Trimming cost V 5 bases and J 7 bases, with 14 bases left between them. The CDR3 is made up of 14 amino acids. CDR3 protein: CASSPRADGEKLFF. In nucleotides, the CDR3 is TGTGCCAGCAGCCCCCGAGCAGATGGTGAAAAACTGTTTTTT.

The rearrangement uses TRBV7-2 and TRBJ1-3; no clear D gene. The CDR3 has 14 residues. CDR1 SGHTA and CDR2 FQGNSA come from the germline V gene. V lost 5 bases, J lost 0 bases, and 8 bases lay in between. CDR3 in DNA: TGTGCCAGCAGCCTAGGAAGCTCTGGAAACACCATATATTTT. Amino acids: CASSLGSSGNTIYF.

J is TRBJ2-7 and V is TRBV6-5, with D perhaps matching TRBD1 (6 bases). Germline V gives CDR1 MNHEY, CDR2 SVGAGI. The ends were cut back, 1 base at V and 3 bases at J, with 13 bases in the middle. The CDR3 length is 15 residues. The CDR3 bases are TGTGCCAGCAGTTACTTACCGGGCAGGGGCTACGAGCAGTACTTC. It translates to CASSYLPGRGYEQYF.